The 21 T cell receptor beta chains given below trace back to one sample, sequenced in a study of blood T cell repertoires in COVID-19. Sequencing used immunoSEQ multiplex PCR; TCRdb keeps in-frame clones, though not all of them. The sample yields under 200,000 clones, 80% to 90% seen once. The sequencing sample was made of peripheral blood. Receptors were obtained from a woman aged 80 or over with COVID-19, enrolled during active disease.

The chain combines TRBV18 with TRBJ2-7, with TRBD1 identical over 9 bases. The J segment lost 4 bases and the V segment lost 3 bases, leaving 16 bases of the junction unmatched. The CDR3 has 18 amino acids. Germline CDR1 and CDR2: KGHSH and LQKENI. This CDR3 reads CASSPLSTRTGELYEQYF. CDR3 bases: TGTGCCAGCTCACCCCTGAGTACCCGGACAGGGGAATTGTACGAGCAGTACTTC.

V and J are TRBV12-3 or TRBV12-4 and TRBJ2-1; TRBD2 matches at 8 bases. Trimming took 5 bases from V and 7 from J; bases not matched to a gene: 4. This CDR3 has 13 residues. In DNA, the CDR3 is TGTGCCAGCAGTCCGGGACTAGTAAATGAGCAGTTCTTC. Encoded protein: CASSPGLVNEQFF.

The V and J genes are TRBV10-3 and TRBJ1-6; D perhaps matches TRBD1 (5 bases). Germline V gene data show CDR1 as ENHRY and CDR2 as SYGVKD. The CDR3 runs to 15 residues. Trimming removed 5 bases from V and 5 bases from J, with 13 bases in between. CDR3 in DNA: TGTGCCATCAGTATGTCAGGGCACGATAATTCACCCCTCCACTTT. Translated, it gives CAISMSGHDNSPLHF.

This clone turned up a few times. The chain employs TRBV18 and TRBJ2-2; 13 bases agree with TRBD2. This CDR3 comprises 16 residues. Losses at the gene ends were 5 bases for V and 5 bases for J; bases not matched to a gene: 5. Germline loops: CDR1 KGHSH, CDR2 LQKENI. The CDR3 reads CASSTWTSGSTGELFF. The CDR3 DNA reads TGTGCCAGCTCAACCTGGACTAGCGGGAGTACCGGGGAGCTGTTTTTT.

The chain joins TRBV5-1 to TRBJ2-5, with 8 bases that match TRBD2. Per the germline V gene, CDR1 is SGHRS and CDR2 is YFSETQ. The V and J ends lost 1 base and 5 bases, in that order; junction bases with no gene match: 4. CDR3 size: 14 residues. Written as DNA, the CDR3 is TGCGCCAGCAGCTTGACGGGACTAGTGGAGACCCAGTACTTC. Its protein is CASSLTGLVETQYF.

The J gene is TRBJ2-2, the V gene TRBV10-3, with TRBD2 as a possible D gene (5 bases). V was cut by 4 bases and J by 8 bases, with 14 bases left in between. The CDR3 runs to 14 residues. The germline V gene encodes CDR1 ENHRY and CDR2 SYGVKD. CDR3 loop: CAISVIGGKGELFF. CDR3 DNA sequence: TGTGCCATCAGTGTAATCGGAGGTAAAGGGGAGCTGTTTTTT.

This chain joins TRBV5-1 and TRBJ2-1; D is perhaps TRBD2 (6 bases). The CDR3 loop spans 15 amino acids. The V end was cut by 0 bases, the J end by 5 bases, with 12 bases between. Germline CDR1 and CDR2: SGHRS and YFSETQ. Here the CDR3 reads CASSLGRARDNEQFF. The DNA of the CDR3 is TGCGCCAGCAGCTTGGGGAGGGCCAGGGACAATGAGCAGTTCTTC.

The chain combines TRBV30 with TRBJ1-5; the D gene is possibly TRBD1 (6 bases). V was clipped by 5 bases and J by 7 bases, with 15 bases between them. From germline, CDR1 is GTSNPN and CDR2 SVGIG (reference sequence). CDR3 length equals 13 residues. For the CDR3, the DNA is TGTGCCTGGGATACAGGGATCGGCCAGCCCCAGCATTTT. Translating it yields CAWDTGIGQPQHF.

Concerning this clone: This same CDR3 is encoded by further DNA sequences in the sample. The chain has TRBV30 and TRBJ1-1; D ambiguous. V shed 0 bases and J shed 4 bases, with 6 bases lying between them. The CDR3 totals 12 residues. CDR1 and CDR2 from the germline V gene are GTSNPN and SVGIG (reference sequence). In nucleotides, the CDR3 is TGTGCCTGGAGTGTCCCGGGCACTGAAGCTTTCTTT. Translated: CAWSVPGTEAFF.

This clone was counted a few times. This chain uses TRBV11-2 with TRBJ1-1, with D unclear. V dropped 2 bases and J dropped 0 bases, with 7 bases sitting between them. The CDR3 covers 14 residues. CDR1 SGHAT and CDR2 FQNNGV come from the germline V gene. CDR3 sequence: CASSLLGVNTEAFF. For the CDR3, the DNA is TGTGCCAGCAGCTTACTAGGAGTGAACACTGAAGCTTTCTTT.

This clone was detected only once. The J gene is TRBJ2-1, the V gene TRBV18, with TRBD2 matching over 9 bases. Trimming cost V 3 bases and J 0 bases; bases outside gene matches: 6. The CDR3 is 17 amino acids. Germline V gene data show CDR1 as KGHSH and CDR2 as LQKENI. CDR3 protein: CASSPFSGSFSYNEQFF. The CDR3 DNA sequence: TGTGCCAGCTCACCCTTTAGCGGGAGCTTCTCCTACAATGAGCAGTTCTTC.

This clone has only a few counts. The CDR3 spells CASRPWGSGYEQYF. The CDR3 DNA reads as TGCGCCAGCAGGCCCTGGGGAAGCGGGTACGAGCAGTACTTC. This sequence joins TRBV5-1 and TRBJ2-7; tentative D call: TRBD2 (6 bases). Trimming pared 5 bases from V and 4 bases from J, leaving 16 bases between. Germline CDR1 is SGHRS and CDR2 is YFSETQ. The CDR3 is made up of 14 amino acids. The full variable domain, in which reference TRBV5-1 and TRBJ2-7 provide the parts outside the CDR3, is KAGVTQTPRYLIKTRGQQVTLSCSPISGHRSVSWYQQTPGQGLQFLFEYFSETQRNKGNFPGRFSGRQFSNSRSEMNVSTLELGDSALYLCASRPWGSGYEQYFGPGTRLTVT.

The chain joins TRBV7-3 to TRBJ2-1; 11 positions agree with TRBD2. Germline trimming cut 1 base from V and 3 bases from J; bases unmatched to any gene: 8. Germline assignment: CDR1 SGHTA and CDR2 FQGTGA. The CDR3 length is 18 residues. DNA for the CDR3: TGTGCCAGCAGCTTAATAGGAGGGGGGACTAGCGGCTACAATGAGCAGTTCTTC. This sequence encodes CASSLIGGGTSGYNEQFF.

This sequence joins TRBV5-6 and TRBJ1-2; a weak D match, TRBD1 (5 bases). Germline V gives CDR1 SGHDT, CDR2 YYEEEE. V lost 4 bases and J 5 bases, leaving 15 bases between the germline ends. This CDR3 is built from 14 residues. The CDR3 region has the DNA TGTGCCAGCAGCGCCCCAGACAGTTCTTATGGCTACACCTTC. Residues: CASSAPDSSYGYTF.

The chain couples TRBV2 to TRBJ1-3; D remains unclear. There are 14 residues in the CDR3. Germline CDR1 reads SNHLY; CDR2 reads FYNNEI. The V gene lost 6 bases and the J gene lost 0 bases, with 9 bases spanning the gap. Here the CDR3 reads CASRGSNSGNTIYF. In DNA, the CDR3 is TGTGCCAGCAGGGGGAGCAACTCTGGAAACACCATATATTTT.

The V gene is TRBV18, the J gene TRBJ1-2; 10 bases agree with TRBD1. J gave up 7 bases and V 4 bases, and 12 bases lay outside the gene matches. The length of the CDR3 is 16 residues. From germline, CDR1 is KGHSH and CDR2 LQKENI. This chain's CDR3 is CASSHPGTGVSGGYTF. The CDR3 nucleotides read TGTGCCAGCTCACACCCCGGGACAGGGGTTTCGGGTGGCTACACCTTC.

The chain has TRBV20-1 and TRBJ1-2; 8 nucleotides match TRBD1. J gave up 6 bases and V 3 bases, and 12 bases lay outside the gene matches. Germline V gene lookup returns CDR1 DFQATT and CDR2 SNEGSKA (reference sequence). This CDR3 has 15 residues. DNA for the CDR3: TGCAGTGCTAGTCCAAGGACAGGGTATGGAAATGGCTACACCTTC. This encodes CSASPRTGYGNGYTF.

The chain employs TRBV14 and TRBJ2-1, with D possibly matching TRBD2 (7 bases). There are 17 residues in the CDR3. CDR1 and CDR2 (germline): SGHDN, FVKESK. Trimming pared 1 base from V and 8 bases from J, leaving 21 bases between. The CDR3 nucleotides read TGTGCCAGCAGCCAAGTGGGGGCTAGCGGATTCCGTGATGAGCAGTTCTTC. Its protein product is CASSQVGASGFRDEQFF.

This clone was observed a handful of times. The rearrangement links TRBV19 to TRBJ1-2; D is perhaps TRBD1 (6 bases). V dropped 4 bases and J dropped 0 bases, with 15 bases sitting between them. The CDR3 consists of 16 residues. Germline V gene sequence: CDR1 LNHDA, CDR2 SQIVND (reference sequence). The chain's CDR3 is CASSTRATGTNYGYTF. CDR3 DNA: TGTGCCAGTAGTACCCGGGCGACAGGTACTAACTATGGCTACACCTTC.

A word on this clone: The junction differs from germline at one of its ends, possibly a read error. The genes are TRBV6-2 or TRBV6-3 and TRBJ1-6, with D possibly being TRBD1 (5 bases). Germline CDR1 MNHEY, CDR2 SVGEGT. The CDR3 sequence is 14 residues long. The CDR3 sequence is CATSYPGNNSPLHF. The CDR3 DNA sequence: TGTGCCACCAGTTATCCAGGGAATAATTCACCCCTCCACTTT.

V usage is TRBV5-1 and J usage is TRBJ1-1; tentatively, D is TRBD1 (5 bases). The CDR3 covers 12 residues. Trimming took off 0 bases at V and 7 bases at J, with 7 bases between the two ends. CDR1 and CDR2 from the germline V gene are SGHRS and YFSETQ. The CDR3 sequence: CASSLEGVEAFF. The CDR3 region has the DNA TGCGCCAGCAGCTTGGAAGGGGTTGAAGCTTTCTTT.